Below, one T cell receptor (beta chain) is given with its context. This clonotype was picked up many times. Its antigen target is currently unknown. No base quality values were provided; no much bigger clone lies one nucleotide off. The record originates from a study of T cells after yellow fever vaccination (dated by TCRdb to between 2017 and 2020). A note on the overall study: The SMART-Seq v4 Ultra Low Input RNA kit was used to prepare libraries from fractions with low cell numbers. To follow T-cell clones before and after both primary and booster YFV17D yellow fever vaccination, bulk TCR alpha and beta repertoires underwent longitudinal sequencing. The cohort comprised two healthy male donors, one aged 18 to 30 and one aged 30 to 40 years. Bulk PBMC replicates and cell subsets were isolated from blood drawn at multiple timepoints before and after both primary and secondary immunization.

TCR cDNA was made using 5'RACE template switching, a step that added a universal primer site and unique molecular identifiers. cDNA synthesis was primed from both the TCR alpha and TCR beta constant segments. Library amplification involved two PCR steps, and the second step added sample barcodes and sequencing adapters. Libraries were sequenced on Illumina HiSeq 2500 (2x100 bp) or NovaSeq (2x150 bp). The authors' pipeline ran thus. Reads were demultiplexed and collapsed into UMI consensus sequences with MIGEC, and V(D)J alignment was performed with MiXCR. Using edgeR on replicate PBMC samples, clonotypes were called vaccine-responding if FDR was below 0.01 and the log2 fold change was above 5 up to day 15. Each bulk clonotype received a CD4 or CD8 identity based on whether the sequenced CD4 or CD8 repertoire contained that clonotype at higher abundance. Using fastp at Q25 and MiXCR, TCRdb reprocessed the public reads and kept productive beta chains. All rows with the same CDR3 protein become a single entry with the most common DNA and genes. The V and J calls and clone size are TCRdb's, not the authors'. The sample data list 100,000 to 150,000 distinct CDR3 sequences, and roughly 7.2% of these were observed just once. 2.7% of the sample belongs to the ten largest clones.

The research as a whole found: A small fraction of clonotypes showed up in both the CD4 and CD8 compartments, probably as a result of convergent recombination. Computational filtering was required because FACS-sorted repertoires could contain abundant contaminating clonotypes from the bulk population. Because only two donors were included in the study, the extent to which the findings can be generalized is limited. The secondary T-cell response was weaker than the primary response but faster, peaking on day 5 instead of day 15. After the booster, most of the clones that had expanded following primary vaccination were detected again (almost 98% of CD4 and around 90% of CD8), which suggests that memory was broadly maintained.

Sample treatment or condition, as interpreted from the label and publication: live attenuated yellow fever vaccine strain. A standard Ficoll-Paque protocol was used to isolate PBMCs from peripheral blood. Dynabeads CD4 and CD8 positive selection kits were used to isolate CD4 and CD8 T-cell fractions. TriZol was used to extract RNA from bulk PBMCs, from CD4 and CD8 fractions, and from dextramer-positive and dextramer-negative fractions. The source is a man younger than 35 who received the YFV17D yellow fever vaccine. The sample here was CD4+ T cells sorted from PBMCs, taken about 41 days after the first yellow fever vaccination.

The DNA sequence is given as TGTGCCAGCAGCGCCGCCCCTTTCTTCGGGCTAGCGGCCAGTCAGCAGTTCTTC. This codes for CASSAAPFFGLAASQQFF. In this chain, TRBV9 is recombined with TRBJ2-1, and 7 junctional nucleotides match TRBD2. V lost 3 bases and J lost 11 bases, and the count of bases not matched to a germline gene is 23. The CDR3, from cysteine to phenylalanine, totals 18 residues. This entry keeps only the CDR3 DNA: 54 bases, framed from base 1. In the germline V gene, CDR1 corresponds to SGDLS and CDR2 to YYNGEE.